This T cell receptor (beta chain) originates from a study of OX40 agonist ivuxolimab in advanced cancers. This clone was seen just once. The antigen remains undetermined. Broader study findings: CD8+ T cells showed, on average, more clonal expansion than CD4+ cells.

Method: immunoSEQ multiplex PCR; TCRdb's copy keeps in-frame clones and lacks some. The table shows approximately 57,000 clones, with 83% occurring only once. Autoimmune disease history or systemic immunosuppression led to patients being barred. Sampled blood was obtained at baseline, cycle 4 day 1, and cycle 7 day 1. The sample here was CD4+ or CD8+ T cells sorted from blood, taken in a trial of the OX40 agonist ivuxolimab. The receptor's source is an adult with an advanced solid tumor such as melanoma, head and neck, liver or kidney cancer.

The CDR3 region is CASSPQTGTAQETQYF. The CDR3 DNA sequence: TGTGCCAGCTCACCTCAAACAGGGACAGCTCAAGAGACCCAGTACTTC. The J gene is TRBJ2-5, the V gene TRBV18; 7 bases agree with TRBD1. The length of the CDR3 is 16 residues. Germline V gene lookup returns CDR1 KGHSH and CDR2 LQKENI. Trimming took 3 bases from V and 2 from J; bases not matched to a gene: 9.